Each of the 9 T cell receptor beta chains below was sequenced from the same sample in a study of blood T cell repertoires in COVID-19. TCRdb's table, derived via immunoSEQ multiplex PCR, lists solely in-frame clones and lacks some. The repertoire holds just over 90,000 clones, with 85% to 90% as singletons. Sequenced sample: peripheral blood. The source is a human donor with active COVID-19. The donor label of this sample is uncertain.

This chain uses TRBV5-4 with TRBJ1-4; perhaps TRBD1 as D (5 bases). V lost 7 bases and J 8 bases, leaving 12 bases between the germline ends. The CDR3 has 12 residues. Germline-derived CDR1 and CDR2 are SGHNT and YYREEE (reference sequence). CDR3 in amino acids: CASRGSGEKLFF. DNA of the CDR3: TGTGCCAGCCGGGGGTCAGGGGAAAAACTGTTTTTT.

The CDR3 is CASSLDGAPGNTIYF. CDR3 nucleotides: TGCGCCAGCAGCTTGGATGGGGCTCCTGGAAACACCATATATTTT. The rearrangement joins TRBV5-1 to TRBJ1-3, with D perhaps matching TRBD1 (5 bases). Germline V lookup: CDR1 SGHRS, CDR2 YFSETQ. The CDR3 loop spans 15 amino acids. V shed 0 bases and J shed 2 bases, with 9 bases lying between them.

CDR3 sequence: CASSALSTDTQYF. CDR3 DNA: TGTGCCAGCAGCGCCCTTAGCACAGATACGCAGTATTTT. The rearrangement uses TRBV9 and TRBJ2-3; D is uncertain. The V end was cut by 3 bases, the J end by 0 bases, with 5 bases between. This CDR3 is built from 13 residues. Germline CDR1 SGDLS, CDR2 YYNGEE.

The chain is built from TRBV6-1 and TRBJ2-2; the match to TRBD1 covers 10 bases. Trimming cost V 4 bases and J 3 bases; bases outside gene matches: 5. The CDR3 contains 16 residues. Germline-derived CDR1 and CDR2 are MNHNS and SASEGT. The chain's CDR3 is CASSAETGGYTGELFF. Written as DNA, the CDR3 is TGTGCCAGCAGTGCGGAGACAGGGGGCTACACCGGGGAGCTGTTTTTT.

This chain links TRBV7-8 with TRBJ2-7; 14 bases fit TRBD2. CDR1 and CDR2 from the germline V gene are SGHVS and FQNEAQ. Trimming removed 0 bases from V and 0 bases from J; junction bases left unmatched: 1. This CDR3 spans 17 amino acids. The CDR3 DNA sequence: TGTGCCAGCAGCTTAGCGACTAGCGGGGGGGCCTCCTACGAGCAGTACTTC. Protein: CASSLATSGGASYEQYF.

This chain joins TRBV20-1 and TRBJ2-2; 7 bases are a match to TRBD1. The CDR3 runs to 15 residues. Germline V CDR1 and CDR2: DFQATT, SNEGSKA (reference sequence). With V trimmed by 3 bases and J by 3 bases, 7 bases remained unmatched. Here the CDR3 DNA reads TGCAGTGCTAGTACGAGACAGGGAGACACCGGGGAGCTGTTTTTT. Protein product: CSASTRQGDTGELFF.

The V and J genes are TRBV14 and TRBJ2-1; D is unclear. Deletions cut 1 base from V and 10 bases from J, with 17 bases between. The CDR3 loop spans 15 amino acids. Germline CDR1 and CDR2: SGHDN and FVKESK. CDR3 sequence reads: CASSQGSTFSREQFF. CDR3 nucleotides: TGTGCCAGCAGCCAAGGGTCTACGTTCAGCAGGGAGCAGTTCTTC.

The chain links TRBV14 to TRBJ2-5, with D possibly TRBD2 on 5 matching bases. CDR3 length: 14 amino acids. V was clipped by 4 bases and J by 5 bases, with 14 bases between them. CDR1 is SGHDN and CDR2 is FVKESK in the germline V gene. The CDR3 nucleotides read TGTGCCAGCAGCCTCGGGGAAGACGAGGAGACCCAGTACTTC. Its protein product is CASSLGEDEETQYF.

The chain recombines TRBV6-2 or TRBV6-3 with TRBJ2-7; the D gene is possibly TRBD2 (6 bases). CDR1 is MNHEY, CDR2 SVGEGT, per germline. The CDR3 length is 15 residues. V lost 5 bases to trimming and J lost 6 bases, with 20 bases between them. CDR3: CASSGAREVGREQYF. As DNA, the CDR3 is TGTGCCAGCAGTGGCGCCAGGGAGGTCGGTCGCGAGCAGTACTTC.